This T cell receptor (beta chain) came from a study of blood T cell repertoires in COVID-19. Study summary: Some COVID-19 samples were acute and others convalescent; all came from the United States, Italy and Spain.

V lost 5 bases to trimming and J lost 7 bases, with 11 bases between them. Germline V lookup: CDR1 MNHEY, CDR2 SMNVEV (reference sequence). The CDR3 extends over 12 amino acids. Only in-frame clones appear in the TCRdb table, and some are missing; sequencing was by immunoSEQ multiplex PCR. The sample lists about 250,000 clones; roughly 85% were seen once. This TCR derives from a woman between 45 and 65 years old with acute COVID-19. The J gene is TRBJ1-1, the V gene TRBV27; TRBD1 might be the D (5 bases). Sequencing input: PBMCs or T cells enriched from blood (not recorded which). The CDR3 DNA follows: TGTGCCAGCAGTCCTGACAGATATGAAGCTTTCTTT. This sequence encodes CASSPDRYEAFF.